The sequence of this T cell receptor beta chain was determined in a study of post-analysis software for immune sequencing data. Study context: The patients showed relapsing-remitting, secondary progressive and progressive-relapsing multiple sclerosis courses.

Included in the TCR beta cDNA libraries were unique molecular identifiers. Roughly 0.5 million cDNA molecules were obtained from roughly 1.1 to 9.2 million T cells. MiXCR, applied by TCRdb to the PCR reads, yields one record per CDR3 protein. Among around 710,000 distinct CDR3 sequences listed, under 60% were seen once. Overall study findings and caveats: When patients were compared with controls, four to six TRBV segments were more frequent, TRBV5-6, TRBV5-1 and TRBV20-1 among them. The study found significantly lower normalized Chao1 diversity in multiple sclerosis patients than in controls.

This clonotype was detected only a few times. Its antigen is as yet unknown. Germline V gives CDR1 MNHNS, CDR2 SASEGT. Trimming at V came to 6 bases and at J to 7 bases, leaving 21 bases not matched to a gene. The CDR3 spans 18 residues. The sample was blood. This chain joins TRBV6-1 and TRBJ2-3, with TRBD1 matching 8 bases. The receptor was derived from a girl between 10 and 17 years old with multiple sclerosis. The DNA for the CDR3 is TGTGCCAGCAGACCCCGGACAGGGATTACGTCCAATAGACATACGCAGTATTTT. Translation gives CASRPRTGITSNRHTQYF.